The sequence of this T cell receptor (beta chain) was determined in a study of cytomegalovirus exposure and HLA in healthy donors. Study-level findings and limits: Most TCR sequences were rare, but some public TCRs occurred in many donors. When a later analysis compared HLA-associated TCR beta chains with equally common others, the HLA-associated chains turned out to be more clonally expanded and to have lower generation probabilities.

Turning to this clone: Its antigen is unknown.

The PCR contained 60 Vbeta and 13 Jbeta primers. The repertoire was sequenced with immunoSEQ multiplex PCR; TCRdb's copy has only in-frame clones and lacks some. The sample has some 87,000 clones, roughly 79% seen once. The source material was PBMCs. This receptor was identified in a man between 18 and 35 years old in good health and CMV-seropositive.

The CDR3 region has the DNA TGCGCCAGCAGCCAGGTACCGGGACAGGGACGGGATACGCAGTATTTT. Translated, it gives CASSQVPGQGRDTQYF. The chain couples TRBV4-1 to TRBJ2-3; 9 nucleotides agree with TRBD1. Germline-derived CDR1 and CDR2 are MGHRA and YSYEKL. With V trimmed by 3 bases and J by 6 bases, 10 bases remained unmatched. This CDR3 contains 16 residues.